One and the same sample provided the 30 T cell receptor beta chains below, sequenced in a study of human T cells and chemical hapten exposure. As for time point: pre-sensitization, week 0. The treatment is: therapeutic diphenylcyclopropenone sensitization with weekly scalp DPC. A single record per CDR3 protein comes from TCRdb applying MiXCR to the RACE reads. The table records over 300,000 distinct CDR3 sequences, 5% to 6.5% of them present only once. Sequences were derived from whole blood, sampled in connection with sensitization to the hapten diphenylcyclopropenone (DPC). These receptors were obtained from a woman between 50 and 59 years old with alopecia areata. Some clones in this sample may be carry-over from other donors' samples.

This clonotype came up a few times. This rearrangement joins TRBV5-1 to TRBJ2-5, with TRBD1 matching over 7 bases. V lost 0 bases, J lost 2 bases, and 4 bases stayed unmatched. Germline CDR1 SGHRS, CDR2 YFSETQ. The CDR3 is made up of 15 amino acids. This CDR3 reads CASSLEGTAQETQYF. The CDR3 nucleotides read TGCGCCAGCAGCTTGGAAGGGACAGCACAAGAGACCCAGTACTTC.

The CDR3, as DNA: TGTGCCAGCAGCGAGGGGCTGGGACTAGCGGGGGGAATAACAGATACGCAGTATTTT. This translates into CASSEGLGLAGGITDTQYF. The gene calls are TRBV9 and TRBJ2-3; 15 bases match TRBD2. V trimming: 3 bases; J trimming: 3 bases; junction bases outside the gene matches: 11. The CDR3 loop spans 19 amino acids. CDR1 is SGDLS, CDR2 YYNGEE, per germline.

The rearrangement links TRBV6-2 or TRBV6-3 to TRBJ2-7; 8 nucleotides line up with TRBD2. Germline lookup yields CDR1 MNHEY and CDR2 SVGEGT. V was clipped by 8 bases and J by 3 bases; unmatched bases: 6. This CDR3 has 13 amino acids. This chain's CDR3 is CASGPGTSYEQYF. For the CDR3, the DNA is TGTGCCAGCGGCCCCGGGACTAGCTACGAGCAGTACTTC.

V usage is TRBV2 and J usage is TRBJ2-3; maybe TRBD2 (7 bases). Germline V gene data show CDR1 as SNHLY and CDR2 as FYNNEI. The CDR3 loop spans 15 amino acids. The V and J ends lost 5 bases and 1 base respectively, with 13 bases between them. This CDR3 reads CASSSGEGGTDTQYF. In DNA form, the CDR3 reads TGTGCCAGCAGTTCAGGGGAGGGAGGCACAGATACGCAGTATTTT. Based on the CDR3 plus reference TRBV2 and TRBJ2-3, the full variable domain is EPEVTQTPSHQVTQMGQEVILRCVPISNHLYFYWYRQILGQKVEFLVSFYNNEISEKSEIFDDQFSVERPDGSNFTLKIRSTKLEDSAMYFCASSSGEGGTDTQYFGPGTRLTVL.

This clonotype occurred many times. The chain uses TRBV28 and TRBJ2-2; perhaps TRBD2 as D (6 bases). Germline V gene data show CDR1 as MDHEN and CDR2 as SYDVKM. The V gene lost 6 bases and the J gene lost 1 base, with 12 bases spanning the gap. This CDR3 comprises 15 residues. In nucleotides, the CDR3 is TGTGCCAGCAGCTCCGGGGGAGGGAACACCGGGGAGCTGTTTTTT. It codes for CASSSGGGNTGELFF.

This clonotype was observed a few times. The J gene is TRBJ2-2, the V gene TRBV7-9; TRBD2 is a possible D gene (5 bases). Trimming removed 2 bases at V and 5 bases at J, with 15 bases between. Germline CDR1 and CDR2: SEHNR and FQNEAQ (reference sequence). This CDR3 has 16 residues. In nucleotides, the CDR3 is TGTGCCAGCAGCTTAAGGTCATATGGGGAGACCGGGGAGCTGTTTTTT. Translating it yields CASSLRSYGETGELFF.

This clonotype appeared many times. The chain combines TRBV19 with TRBJ1-5; D is unresolved. The CDR3 has 12 residues. Germline CDR1 LNHDA, CDR2 SQIVND (reference sequence). V was trimmed by 5 bases and J by 7 bases, leaving 9 bases between them. The CDR3 nucleotides read TGTGCCAGTAGTCCTCGTAAGCAGCCCCAGCATTTT. As protein: CASSPRKQPQHF.

The chain couples TRBV3-1 to TRBJ2-1; 11 positions match TRBD2. The V and J ends lost 0 bases and 15 bases, in that order; junction bases with no gene match: 7. Germline CDR1 LGHDT, CDR2 YNNKEL (reference sequence). The CDR3 sequence is 14 residues long. CDR3 nucleotide sequence: TGTGCCAGCAGCCAAGAACTAGCGGGAGCGCCCCCGTTCTTC. Encoded protein: CASSQELAGAPPFF.

Only a few counts were recorded for this clonotype. The chain uses TRBV6-6 and TRBJ1-1, with D uncertain. Germline V CDR1 and CDR2: MNHNY, SVGAGI (reference sequence). This CDR3 has 13 amino acids. V was cut by 7 bases and J by 3 bases, with 12 bases left in between. CDR3 residues: CASITDFYTEAFF. As DNA, the CDR3 is TGTGCCAGCATCACCGACTTCTACACTGAAGCTTTCTTT.

This chain links TRBV12-3 or TRBV12-4 with TRBJ2-3; 10 nucleotides match TRBD1. The CDR3 covers 15 residues. The junction had 5 bases not matched to a gene; V was cut back by 4 bases and J by 4 bases. CDR3 DNA sequence: TGTGCCAGCAGTTCCCCGGGACAGGGGTCAGATACGCAGTATTTT. As protein: CASSSPGQGSDTQYF.

Many counts were recorded for this clonotype. The rearrangement uses TRBV29-1 and TRBJ2-2; no definite D call. Germline values: CDR1 SQVTM, CDR2 ANQGSEA. The CDR3 covers 11 residues. V shed 4 bases and J shed 6 bases, with 6 bases lying between them. In nucleotides, the CDR3 is TGCAGCGTTGGAGGATCCGGGGAGCTGTTTTTT. It translates to CSVGGSGELFF.

This chain links TRBV3-1 with TRBJ1-1, with TRBD1 as a possible D gene (5 bases). The V and J ends lost 1 base and 5 bases respectively, with 14 bases between them. CDR1 and CDR2 (germline): LGHDT, YNNKEL (reference sequence). The CDR3 consists of 15 residues. This chain's CDR3 is CASSQGPQGGTEAFF. CDR3 coding DNA: TGTGCCAGCAGCCAAGGACCGCAGGGTGGGACTGAAGCTTTCTTT.

This clonotype occurred a few times. This rearrangement joins TRBV28 to TRBJ1-1, with D perhaps TRBD1 (5 bases). Trimming shortened V by 6 bases and J by 4 bases, and 18 bases separated the two germline ends. Looked up from germline, CDR1 is MDHEN and CDR2 is SYDVKM. The CDR3 has 15 amino acids. DNA for the CDR3: TGTGCCAGCAGATTCTTCAGGGAATGGGGCACTGAAGCTTTCTTT. This encodes CASRFFREWGTEAFF.

This clonotype was seen at least ten times. The chain combines TRBV29-1 with TRBJ2-1, with 10 bases lining up with TRBD2. CDR3 length: 13 amino acids. J was trimmed by 7 bases and V by 7 bases; bases with no gene match: 7. The germline gives CDR1 SQVTM, CDR2 ANQGSEA. The CDR3 coding sequence is TGCAGCGCTCAGCGGGAGGGCCATAATGAGCAGTTCTTC. It yields the protein CSAQREGHNEQFF.

Only a few counts were recorded for this clonotype. This chain uses TRBV29-1 with TRBJ2-2; 11 bases agree with TRBD1. This CDR3 is 16 amino acids long. The germline V gene encodes CDR1 SQVTM and CDR2 ANQGSEA. The junction had 7 bases not matched to a gene; V was cut back by 3 bases and J by 4 bases. The CDR3 DNA follows: TGCAGCGTTGAGGACAGGGGGCATTCCCCCACCGGGGAGCTGTTTTTT. It encodes CSVEDRGHSPTGELFF.

In this sample, this clonotype turned up many times. The CDR3 is CASSSNSGRGYNEQFF. CDR3 coding DNA: TGCGCCAGCAGCTCAAATAGCGGGAGGGGGTACAATGAGCAGTTCTTC. The chain joins TRBV5-1 to TRBJ2-1; TRBD2 agrees at 11 bases. V lost 3 bases to trimming and J lost 4 bases; unmatched junction nucleotides: 6. The length of the CDR3 is 16 residues. Germline V gives CDR1 SGHRS, CDR2 YFSETQ.

This clonotype was detected ten times or more. The gene calls are TRBV7-6 and TRBJ2-5, with D unresolved. CDR3 length equals 13 residues. V lost 1 base, J lost 4 bases, and 7 bases lay in between. CDR1 and CDR2 (germline): SGHVS, FNYEAQ. CDR3 bases: TGTGCCAGCAGCTTAGGCCTAGGAGAGACCCAGTACTTC. Translated: CASSLGLGETQYF.

This clonotype was counted ten times or more. The chain has TRBV29-1 and TRBJ1-2; 8 bases are a match to TRBD1. This CDR3 is 11 amino acids long. Losses at the gene ends were 1 base for V and 14 bases for J; bases not matched to a gene: 6. Germline V gives CDR1 SQVTM, CDR2 ANQGSEA. The CDR3 nucleotides read TGCAGCGTTGAAGGGGCCAGGGGGCTTACCTTC. This gives the protein CSVEGARGLTF. The whole variable domain, remainder taken from reference TRBV29-1 and TRBJ1-2, is SAVISQKPSRDICQRGTSLTIQCQVDSQVTMMFWYRQQPGQSLTLIATANQGSEATYESGFVIDKFPISRPNLTFSTLTVSNMSPEDSSIYLCSVEGARGLTFGSGTRLTVV.

This clonotype was counted many times. CDR3 sequence (DNA): TGTGCCAGCAGTTTAAACGTGGATACGCAGTATTTT. It is translated as CASSLNVDTQYF. The chain employs TRBV7-2 and TRBJ2-3; D remains unclear. The V gene lost 6 bases and the J gene lost 6 bases, with 10 bases spanning the gap. Germline CDR1 SGHTA, CDR2 FQGNSA. The CDR3 sequence is 12 residues long.

Here the CDR3 DNA reads TGTGCCTGGAGTGAGGAGACAGGGACCTACAATGAGCAGTTCTTC. Encoded protein: CAWSEETGTYNEQFF. This sequence joins TRBV30 and TRBJ2-1, with 7 bases aligning to TRBD1. CDR1 is GTSNPN and CDR2 is SVGIG in the germline V gene (reference sequence). The CDR3 consists of 15 residues. V shed 1 base and J 2 bases; nucleotides not matched to a gene: 5.

The rearrangement uses TRBV4-1 and TRBJ2-3; 8 bases map to TRBD2. V was pared by 4 bases and J by 4 bases, with 10 bases of the junction left unmatched. The CDR3 is 16 amino acids. Germline CDR1 MGHRA, CDR2 YSYEKL. The CDR3 DNA reads as TGCGCCAGCAGCCTTTTAGCGGGGCCTGCCTCAGATACGCAGTATTTT. Amino acid sequence: CASSLLAGPASDTQYF.

This clonotype was observed many times. The chain combines TRBV7-2 with TRBJ2-5; 12 nucleotides agree with TRBD2. This CDR3 has 14 residues. Germline V gives CDR1 SGHTA, CDR2 FQGNSA. V lost 2 bases and J lost 10; bases outside the gene matches: 5. The CDR3 coding sequence is TGTGCCAGCAGCTTAAAACTAGCGGGAGGAGGCCAGTACTTC. Encoded protein: CASSLKLAGGGQYF.

There are a few counts of this clonotype. The V call is TRBV4-2, the J call TRBJ2-5, with 7 bases identical to TRBD1. This CDR3 region has 16 residues. Unmatched junction bases numbered 10, after V lost 1 base and J lost 5 bases. In germline, CDR1 is LGHNA, CDR2 YNFKEQ. The CDR3 region has the DNA TGTGCCAGCAGCCAAGGGTCCCGGCAGGGGGTGGAGACCCAGTACTTC. Its protein product is CASSQGSRQGVETQYF.

This clonotype was picked up a small number of times. The rearrangement joins TRBV28 to TRBJ1-1; D gene unclear. V was pared by 10 bases and J by 4 bases, with 13 bases between. Per germline, CDR1 MDHEN and CDR2 SYDVKM. The length of the CDR3 is 12 residues. CDR3 protein: CATKEAGTEAFF. The CDR3 nucleotides are TGTGCCACAAAAGAAGCGGGCACTGAAGCTTTCTTT. Full variable domain (missing parts from reference TRBV28 and TRBJ1-1): DVKVTQSSRYLVKRTGEKVFLECVQDMDHENMFWYRQDPGLGLRLIYFSYDVKMKEKGDIPEGYSVSREKKERFSLILESASTNQTSMYLCATKEAGTEAFFGQGTRLTVV.

This clonotype was recorded many times. The rearrangement joins TRBV20-1 to TRBJ2-7; TRBD1 matches 7 bases. V lost 4 bases and J lost 5; bases outside the gene matches: 5. The CDR3 is 12 amino acids. Germline V gene sequence: CDR1 DFQATT, CDR2 SNEGSKA (reference sequence). CDR3 amino acids: CSATDREHEQYF. DNA of the CDR3: TGCAGTGCTACCGACAGGGAACACGAGCAGTACTTC.

This clonotype has more than one count but fewer than ten. V is TRBV11-2 and J is TRBJ2-1; D is ambiguous. The CDR3 is made up of 11 amino acids. Germline V gene data show CDR1 as SGHAT and CDR2 as FQNNGV. V was clipped by 1 base and J by 13 bases, with 8 bases between them. DNA for the CDR3: TGTGCCAGCAGCTTAGCGGGTAGTCAGTTCTTC. It translates to CASSLAGSQFF.

This clonotype was observed many times. This chain uses TRBV7-6 with TRBJ1-4, with 9 bases matching TRBD1. The CDR3 runs to 13 residues. The ends lost 6 bases at V and 8 bases at J; junction bases unmatched: 4. From germline, CDR1 is SGHVS and CDR2 FNYEAQ. CDR3 protein: CASRGQGREKLFF. CDR3 DNA: TGTGCCAGCAGGGGACAGGGCCGGGAAAAACTGTTTTTT.

This rearrangement joins TRBV27 to TRBJ2-7; D gene uncertain. The V gene's germline CDR1 is MNHEY and CDR2 SMNVEV (reference sequence). CDR3 length: 13 amino acids. Trimming shortened V by 6 bases and J by 2 bases, and 11 bases separated the two germline ends. The CDR3, as DNA: TGTGCCAGCAGCCTAGGACGGCCCTACGAGCAGTACTTC. Translated, it gives CASSLGRPYEQYF.

This clonotype has a count of ten or more. The chain couples TRBV6-1 to TRBJ1-5; D possibly corresponds to TRBD1 (5 bases). The ends were cut back, 4 bases at V and 3 bases at J, with 19 bases in the middle. The CDR3 sequence is 17 residues long. Germline assignment: CDR1 MNHNS and CDR2 SASEGT. CDR3 nucleotide sequence: TGTGCCAGCAGTGCACTGACAGTCTTCGGGACCAATCAGCCCCAGCATTTT. This gives the protein CASSALTVFGTNQPQHF.

The chain is built from TRBV6-5 and TRBJ2-7, with D perhaps TRBD2 (6 bases). Between the trimmed V and J ends, which lost 5 bases and 1 base, there was a span of 12 bases. The length of the CDR3 is 14 residues. Germline V lookup: CDR1 MNHEY, CDR2 SVGAGI. The CDR3 bases are TGTGCCAGCAGTCCTCGCCGGGAGTCCTACGAGCAGTACTTC. Protein product: CASSPRRESYEQYF.